This TCR beta chain was identified during a study of blood T cell repertoires in COVID-19. Trimming removed 2 bases at V and 5 bases at J, with 14 bases between. Germline CDR1 SGHDT, CDR2 YYEEEE. This CDR3 region has 14 residues. Per the study methods: Nucleated cell number was recorded as an estimate derived from reference gene primer amplification. Libraries were prepared by immunoSEQ multiplex PCR; TCRdb keeps only in-frame clonotypes and omits some of them. V and J calls and clone size are as listed in that table; D and trimming were resolved from the DNA. Of around 320,000 clones listed, roughly nine tenths are singletons.

The material sequenced was peripheral blood. This TCR was recovered from a woman between 25 and 40 years old with COVID-19, enrolled during active disease. The chain has TRBV5-6 and TRBJ2-7; D may be TRBD1 (6 bases). CDR3 region: CASSLRNRVHEQYF. The CDR3 nucleotides are TGTGCCAGCAGCTTACGAAACAGGGTCCACGAGCAGTACTTC.